This entry concerns a single T cell receptor beta chain. The data belong to a study of cytomegalovirus exposure and HLA in healthy donors. Trimming cost V 5 bases and J 3 bases; bases outside gene matches: 8. CDR3 length: 15 residues. Germline lookup yields CDR1 SGHVS and CDR2 FQNEAQ. PCR primers comprised 60 Vbeta and 13 Jbeta primers. Sequencing used immunoSEQ multiplex PCR; TCRdb keeps in-frame clones, though not all of them. The sample has tens of thousands of clones, 78% seen once. The receptor comes from a man younger than 30 in good health and CMV-seropositive. Material: PBMCs. This chain uses TRBV7-8 with TRBJ2-3; 7 bases are shared with TRBD2. The CDR3 sequence is CASSRTNGRTDTQYF. The CDR3 bases are TGTGCCAGCAGCCGAACAAACGGGAGGACAGATACGCAGTATTTT.